Below are 27 T cell receptor beta chains sequenced from a single sample in a study of blood T cell repertoires in COVID-19. Sequencing was performed with immunoSEQ multiplex PCR; in TCRdb, only in-frame clones are kept and a portion is missing. Among tens of thousands of clones, approximately 89% were seen once, and the ten largest hold approximately 6.8%. The sample taken for sequencing was peripheral blood. The receptors derive from a woman of 80 years or more with acute or convalescent COVID-19.

This chain links TRBV2 with TRBJ2-5, with TRBD2 identical over 9 bases. CDR1 is SNHLY and CDR2 is FYNNEI in the germline V gene. The CDR3 covers 14 residues. V lost 7 bases to trimming and J lost 5 bases; unmatched junction nucleotides: 8. CDR3 loop: CASIGTSMDETQYF. The DNA for the CDR3 is TGTGCCAGCATCGGGACTAGCATGGACGAGACCCAGTACTTC.

This clone occurred a few times. Other DNA variants within this sample encode the same CDR3. This rearrangement joins TRBV3-1 (or the pseudogene TRBV3-2) to TRBJ1-4; D gene ambiguous. The CDR3 spans 13 residues. Trimming left V 0 bases short and J 5 bases short, with 4 bases between. The germline CDR1 and CDR2 sequences are LGHDT and YNNKEL (reference sequence). CDR3 DNA: TGTGCCAGCAGCCAAGACCTAAATGAAAAACTGTTTTTT. Translating it yields CASSQDLNEKLFF.

This chain joins TRBV7-2 and TRBJ1-1; D not certain. CDR3 length: 15 amino acids. Trimming removed 1 base at V and 2 bases at J, with 11 bases between. Germline V gives CDR1 SGHTA, CDR2 FQGNSA. CDR3 bases: TGTGCCAGCAGCTTAGGGATGCGGGTTAACACTGAAGCTTTCTTT. Translated: CASSLGMRVNTEAFF.

The chain uses TRBV5-4 and TRBJ2-1; D is undetermined. The germline V and J ends were trimmed by 1 base and 0 bases, with 11 bases remaining between them. This CDR3 region has 16 residues. Per the germline V gene, CDR1 is SGHNT and CDR2 is YYREEE (reference sequence). In DNA form, the CDR3 reads TGTGCCAGCAGCTTGCGTACGAGGAGCTCCTACAATGAGCAGTTCTTC. This codes for CASSLRTRSSYNEQFF.

The rearrangement joins TRBV4-3 to TRBJ1-4, with D perhaps TRBD1 (5 bases). The CDR3 covers 15 residues. Germline V gene lookup returns CDR1 LGHNA and CDR2 YSLEER. V was shortened by 5 bases and J by 3 bases, with 13 bases between the two germline ends. The CDR3 sequence is CASSERGAPNEKLFF. For the CDR3, the DNA is TGCGCCAGCAGCGAAAGGGGTGCACCTAATGAAAAACTGTTTTTT.

V gene TRBV5-1 combines with J gene TRBJ1-4; D ambiguous. V gave up 2 bases and J gave up 3 bases, with 8 bases separating them. The CDR3 length is 14 residues. The germline gives CDR1 SGHRS, CDR2 YFSETQ. In nucleotides, the CDR3 is TGCGCCAGCAGCTTAGCGTTTCCTAATGAAAAACTGTTTTTT. As protein: CASSLAFPNEKLFF.

The chain recombines TRBV6-6 with TRBJ1-5; 8 nucleotides agree with TRBD1. CDR3 length equals 15 residues. The junction had 6 bases not matched to a gene; V was cut back by 2 bases and J by 6 bases. CDR1 MNHNY and CDR2 SVGAGI come from the germline V gene (reference sequence). DNA for the CDR3: TGTGCCAGCAGTTACAACGGACAGGGCGTTCAGCCCCAGCATTTT. Residues: CASSYNGQGVQPQHF.

Here the CDR3 DNA reads TGCGCCAGCAGCTTAAGAGGGCTCACTGAAGCTTTCTTT. Amino acid sequence: CASSLRGLTEAFF. The gene calls are TRBV5-1 and TRBJ1-1; D is uncertain. The germline gives CDR1 SGHRS, CDR2 YFSETQ. The CDR3 has 13 residues. Deletions cut 2 bases from V and 4 bases from J, with 9 bases between.

The V gene is TRBV19, the J gene TRBJ1-1, with a possible D match to TRBD1 (6 bases). Germline assignment: CDR1 LNHDA and CDR2 SQIVND (reference sequence). Trimming pared 3 bases from V and 0 bases from J, leaving 17 bases between. The CDR3 covers 17 residues. CDR3 residues: CASSIGFRGALNTEAFF. The CDR3 DNA is TGTGCCAGTAGTATCGGATTTCGGGGGGCCCTGAACACTGAAGCTTTCTTT.

This sequence joins TRBV12-2 and TRBJ1-5; the D call in the table, TRBD1, was not verified against the DNA. TRBV12-2 is termed a pseudogene. CDR3 size: 17 residues. For the CDR3, the DNA is TGTGCAAGTCGCTTAGATGGGCCGGGACAGGGAACTCAGCCCCAGCATTTT. Protein product: CASRLDGPGQGTQPQHF.

This chain links TRBV14 with TRBJ2-1; TRBD2 matches 10 bases. The ends lost 4 bases at V and 4 bases at J; junction bases unmatched: 4. Germline V CDR1 and CDR2: SGHDN, FVKESK. This CDR3 contains 15 residues. The CDR3 DNA reads as TGTGCCAGCAGCCTGACTAGCGGGTGGTACAATGAGCAGTTCTTC. Its translation is CASSLTSGWYNEQFF.

The chain joins TRBV5-1 to TRBJ2-7; the match to TRBD1 covers 9 bases. In germline, CDR1 is SGHRS, CDR2 YFSETQ. The J segment lost 0 bases and the V segment lost 4 bases, leaving 8 bases of the junction unmatched. The CDR3 totals 16 residues. CDR3 in amino acids: CASSTTGGLFSYEQYF. In DNA form, the CDR3 reads TGCGCCAGCAGCACCACAGGGGGCCTGTTCTCCTACGAGCAGTACTTC.

This chain uses TRBV9 with TRBJ1-5; D unresolved. Germline loops: CDR1 SGDLS, CDR2 YYNGEE. The CDR3 spans 15 residues. V shed 0 bases and J shed 0 bases, with 7 bases lying between them. This CDR3 reads CASSVGQNSNQPQHF. The CDR3 DNA is TGTGCCAGCAGCGTAGGGCAAAATAGCAATCAGCCCCAGCATTTT.

The chain uses TRBV5-4 and TRBJ2-7, with 10 nucleotides matching TRBD2. Germline V gene sequence: CDR1 SGHNT, CDR2 YYREEE (reference sequence). Trimming cost V 4 bases and J 4 bases; bases outside gene matches: 8. The CDR3 has 15 residues. CDR3 sequence reads: CASSRRSGRDYEQYF. The DNA for the CDR3 is TGTGCCAGCAGCCGTCGGAGCGGGAGGGATTACGAGCAGTACTTC. Full variable domain (rest looked up from reference TRBV5-4 and TRBJ2-7): ETGVTQSPTHLIKTRGQQVTLRCSSQSGHNTVSWYQQALGQGPQFIFQYYREEENGRGNFPPRFSGLQFPNYSSELNVNALELDDSALYLCASSRRSGRDYEQYFGPGTRLTVT.

This chain connects TRBV19 to TRBJ2-7, with D possibly being TRBD1 (6 bases). Germline CDR1 LNHDA, CDR2 SQIVND (reference sequence). V lost 4 bases and J 3 bases, leaving 13 bases between the germline ends. There are 14 residues in the CDR3. In DNA, the CDR3 is TGTGCCAGTAGTAAATCAGGGGCTGGCTACGAGCAGTACTTC. Amino acid sequence: CASSKSGAGYEQYF. Complete variable domain (other parts from reference TRBV19 and TRBJ2-7): DGGITQSPKYLFRKEGQNVTLSCEQNLNHDAMYWYRQDPGQGLRLIYYSQIVNDFQKGDIAEGYSVSREKKESFPLTVTSAQKNPTAFYLCASSKSGAGYEQYFGPGTRLTVT.

This clone was seen just once. DNA for the CDR3: TGTGCCAGCAGTTACGCTAGCGGGAGCTACAATGAGCAGTTCTTC. This encodes CASSYASGSYNEQFF. The chain has TRBV6-5 and TRBJ2-1; 10 bases match TRBD2. The CDR3 length is 15 residues. J was trimmed by 3 bases and V by 2 bases; bases with no gene match: 1. Per germline, CDR1 MNHEY and CDR2 SVGAGI.

This chain uses TRBV7-3 with TRBJ1-2, with D uncertain. Trimming pared 5 bases from V and 4 bases from J, leaving 11 bases between. Germline V gene data show CDR1 as SGHTA and CDR2 as FQGTGA. CDR3 length: 13 residues. In DNA form, the CDR3 reads TGTGCCAGCAGCACGGACGGACTCTATGGCTACACCTTC. Its protein is CASSTDGLYGYTF.

The rearrangement uses TRBV5-1 and TRBJ1-2; no definite D call. V was trimmed by 0 bases and J by 3 bases, leaving 6 bases between them. Germline V gene lookup returns CDR1 SGHRS and CDR2 YFSETQ. The CDR3 totals 13 residues. This CDR3 is CASSLDTYYGYTF. DNA for the CDR3: TGCGCCAGCAGCTTGGACACATACTATGGCTACACCTTC.

The chain carries TRBV9 and TRBJ1-1, with D possibly TRBD1 on 6 matching bases. Germline loops: CDR1 SGDLS, CDR2 YYNGEE. CDR3 length: 14 residues. V lost 0 bases, J lost 4 bases, and 10 bases lay in between. The chain's CDR3 is CASSVARGITEAFF. CDR3 sequence (DNA): TGTGCCAGCAGCGTAGCGAGGGGGATCACTGAAGCTTTCTTT.

The V call is TRBV3-1 (or the pseudogene TRBV3-2), the J call TRBJ2-1; 7 bases map to TRBD1. Germline V CDR1 and CDR2: LGHDT, YNNKEL (reference sequence). The CDR3 extends over 15 amino acids. The ends lost 1 base at V and 4 bases at J; junction bases unmatched: 4. The CDR3 DNA sequence: TGTGCCAGCAGCCAAGGCTGGGACAGTTACAATGAGCAGTTCTTC. The encoded protein is CASSQGWDSYNEQFF.

The chain employs TRBV6-6 and TRBJ1-2; D perhaps matches TRBD1 (5 bases). Trimming removed 6 bases from V and 9 bases from J, with 20 bases in between. Per the germline V gene, CDR1 is MNHNY and CDR2 is SVGAGI (reference sequence). The CDR3 consists of 14 residues. CDR3 DNA: TGTGCCAGCAGCTCAGACAGCCGACCCCTCAGCTACACCTTC. Residues: CASSSDSRPLSYTF.

The V gene is TRBV6-5, the J gene TRBJ1-1; D possibly corresponds to TRBD1 (6 bases). The CDR3 is 13 amino acids. The V end lost 6 bases, the J end lost 6 bases, and 14 bases lay between the germline ends. The V gene's germline CDR1 is MNHEY and CDR2 SVGAGI. DNA of the CDR3: TGTGCCAGCAGCCCAAGGGGGGGTTCTGAAGCTTTCTTT. It translates to CASSPRGGSEAFF.

The V gene is TRBV9, the J gene TRBJ1-5; D might be TRBD1 (5 bases). Per the germline V gene, CDR1 is SGDLS and CDR2 is YYNGEE. The CDR3 sequence is 13 residues long. V lost 3 bases and J 6 bases, leaving 10 bases between the germline ends. CDR3 nucleotides: TGTGCCAGCAGCGAAGGGGTGGGTCAGCCCCAGCATTTT. Amino acids: CASSEGVGQPQHF.

V gene TRBV7-9 combines with J gene TRBJ2-7; TRBD2 aligns across 8 bases. This CDR3 contains 15 residues. After removal of 5 bases from V and 1 base from J, the junction contained 7 bases not matched to a gene. Germline CDR1 reads SEHNR; CDR2 reads FQNEAQ (reference sequence). In DNA, the CDR3 is TGTGCCAGCAGCCCGGGGGGGGTGAGGTCCTACGAGCAGTACTTC. Translated, it gives CASSPGGVRSYEQYF.

The rearrangement uses TRBV19 and TRBJ2-1; 9 bases map to TRBD1. The CDR3 loop spans 15 amino acids. Germline V CDR1 and CDR2: LNHDA, SQIVND (reference sequence). V lost 1 base, J lost 6 bases, and 4 bases stayed unmatched. The CDR3 is CASSIGQGEGNEQFF. The CDR3, as DNA: TGTGCCAGTAGTATAGGACAGGGGGAGGGCAATGAGCAGTTCTTC.

The chain combines TRBV15 with TRBJ1-4, with D perhaps TRBD1 (5 bases). Between the trimmed V and J ends, which lost 2 bases and 2 bases, there was a span of 12 bases. Per the germline V gene, CDR1 is LNHNV and CDR2 is YYDKDF (reference sequence). The length of the CDR3 is 16 residues. CDR3 coding DNA: TGTGCCACCAGCAGACCCGGGGGGGTTACTAATGAAAAACTGTTTTTT. Translated, it gives CATSRPGGVTNEKLFF.

The chain carries TRBV13 and TRBJ2-1; 13 bases are shared with TRBD2. Germline CDR1 reads PRHDT; CDR2 reads FYEKMQ (reference sequence). The CDR3 runs to 15 residues. J lost 7 bases, V lost 5 bases, and 5 bases had no gene match. The CDR3 loop reads CASSRTSGGANEQFF. The CDR3 nucleotides read TGTGCCAGCAGCCGTACTAGCGGGGGGGCAAATGAGCAGTTCTTC.